The rows below give T cell receptor beta chains drawn from one sample of a study of T cells after yellow fever vaccination. TCRdb reprocessed the 5' RACE reads via MiXCR and lists one record per CDR3 protein. Altogether 310,000 or so distinct CDR3 sequences are present, 3% to 4.5% being singletons, with the ten largest covering 20% to 25%. The source material was PBMCs, sampled on the day of the yellow fever booster vaccination. These receptors came from a man aged 18 to 29 who received the YFV17D yellow fever vaccine. Each CDR3 is given without its conserved first and last residue.

>TRBV7-2|TRBJ2-3
ASSTTQGTDTQY
>TRBV5-7|TRBJ2-4
ARRGLAKNIQY
>TRBV5-4|TRBJ2-1
ASSRTNLDEQF
>TRBV19|TRBJ2-5
ASSLQVRAKWETQY
>TRBV5-1|TRBJ1-4
ASSPTWADPNEKLF
>TRBV28|TRBJ1-6
ASSLIGLGSPLH
>TRBV5-1|TRBJ2-1
ASSLEWRGSYIEQF
>TRBV29-1|TRBJ1-2
SVDGPNYGYT
>TRBV3-1|TRBJ2-5
ASSQEGGVETQY
>TRBV3-1|TRBJ2-7
ASSQDWARGSYEQY
>TRBV20-1|TRBJ2-1
SASRSGGAGNEQF
>TRBV4-2|TRBJ1-1
ASSQRGTANTEAF
>TRBV12-3/TRBV12-4|TRBJ1-2
ASSWTGNNYGYT
>TRBV9|TRBJ2-1
ASSVAGLYNEQF